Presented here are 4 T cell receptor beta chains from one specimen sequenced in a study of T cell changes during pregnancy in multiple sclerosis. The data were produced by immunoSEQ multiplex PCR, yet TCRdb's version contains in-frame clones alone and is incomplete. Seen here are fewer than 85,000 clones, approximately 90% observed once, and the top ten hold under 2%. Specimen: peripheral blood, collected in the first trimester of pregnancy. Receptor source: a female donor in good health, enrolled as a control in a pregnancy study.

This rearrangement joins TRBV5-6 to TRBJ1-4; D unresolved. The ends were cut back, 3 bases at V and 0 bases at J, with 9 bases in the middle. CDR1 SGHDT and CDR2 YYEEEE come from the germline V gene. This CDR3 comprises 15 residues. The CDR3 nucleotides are TGTGCCAGCAGCTCCCTGGCAGCAACTAATGAAAAACTGTTTTTT. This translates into CASSSLAATNEKLFF.

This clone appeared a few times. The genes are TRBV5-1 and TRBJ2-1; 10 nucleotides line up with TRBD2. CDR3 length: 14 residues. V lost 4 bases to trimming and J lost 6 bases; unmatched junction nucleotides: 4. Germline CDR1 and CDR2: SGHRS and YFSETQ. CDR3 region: CASSPGTSVNEQFF. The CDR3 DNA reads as TGCGCCAGCAGCCCCGGGACTAGCGTCAATGAGCAGTTCTTC. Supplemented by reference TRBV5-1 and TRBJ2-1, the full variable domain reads KAGVTQTPRYLIKTRGQQVTLSCSPISGHRSVSWYQQTPGQGLQFLFEYFSETQRNKGNFPGRFSGRQFSNSRSEMNVSTLELGDSALYLCASSPGTSVNEQFFGPGTRLTVL.

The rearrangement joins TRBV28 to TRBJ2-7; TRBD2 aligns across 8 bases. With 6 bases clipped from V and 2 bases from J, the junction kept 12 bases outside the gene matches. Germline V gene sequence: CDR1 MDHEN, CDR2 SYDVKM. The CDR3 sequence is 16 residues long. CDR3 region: CASSQIAGSGPYEQYF. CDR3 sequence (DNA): TGTGCCAGCAGCCAGATAGCGGGGTCAGGCCCCTACGAGCAGTACTTC.

CDR3 residues: CASSGRGLAETQYF. CDR3 in DNA: TGTGCCAGCAGCGGGAGGGGGTTGGCGGAGACCCAGTACTTC. The chain couples TRBV28 to TRBJ2-5; 8 positions match TRBD2. The germline CDR1 and CDR2 sequences are MDHEN and SYDVKM. V shed 6 bases and J 5 bases; nucleotides not matched to a gene: 8. The CDR3 has 14 residues. Based on the CDR3 plus reference TRBV28 and TRBJ2-5, the full variable domain is DVKVTQSSRYLVKRTGEKVFLECVQDMDHENMFWYRQDPGLGLRLIYFSYDVKMKEKGDIPEGYSVSREKKERFSLILESASTNQTSMYLCASSGRGLAETQYFGPGTRLLVL.